One sample yielded the 3 T cell receptor beta chains listed below, sequenced in a study of cytomegalovirus exposure and HLA in healthy donors. Use of 60 Vbeta and 13 Jbeta primers characterized the PCR. The data were produced by immunoSEQ multiplex PCR, yet TCRdb's version contains in-frame clones alone and is incomplete. The top ten clones hold 4% to 5% of a sample with 110,000 or so clones, less than 80% of them seen once. The specimen sequenced was PBMCs. All receptors come from a woman aged 40 to 49 in good health and CMV-seropositive.

This chain uses TRBV7-6 with TRBJ1-1; D uncertain. Trimming took off 0 bases at V and 1 base at J, with 6 bases between the two ends. The CDR3 length is 14 residues. CDR1 and CDR2 (germline): SGHVS, FNYEAQ. The CDR3: CASSLANRNTEAFF. The CDR3 nucleotides are TGTGCCAGCAGCTTAGCGAACAGGAACACTGAAGCTTTCTTT. Complete variable domain (other parts from reference TRBV7-6 and TRBJ1-1): GAGVSQSPRYKVTKRGQDVALRCDPISGHVSLYWYRQALGQGPEFLTYFNYEAQQDKSGLPNDRFSAERPEGSISTLTIQRTEQRDSAMYRCASSLANRNTEAFFGQGTRLTVV.

This clone was detected only a few times. The V gene is TRBV11-3, the J gene TRBJ2-7; D gene uncertain. Trimming took off 0 bases at V and 0 bases at J, with 9 bases between the two ends. CDR3 size: 15 residues. Germline values: CDR1 SGHNT, CDR2 YENEEA. The CDR3 loop is CASSLDVRVSYEQYF. The CDR3 DNA follows: TGTGCCAGCAGCTTAGATGTCCGGGTCTCCTACGAGCAGTACTTC.

This clone was recorded a few times. The rearrangement joins TRBV19 to TRBJ1-1; 7 nucleotides agree with TRBD1. J lost 4 bases, V lost 5 bases, and 10 bases had no gene match. The CDR3 loop spans 15 amino acids. Looked up from germline, CDR1 is LNHDA and CDR2 is SQIVND (reference sequence). For the CDR3, the DNA is TGTGCCAGTAGTCCCTCGTATCAGGGGGTCACTGAAGCTTTCTTT. Protein sequence: CASSPSYQGVTEAFF.